This T cell receptor (beta chain) is drawn from a study of cytomegalovirus exposure and HLA in healthy donors. Overall study results and limits: Apparent HLA restriction characterized most CMV-associated TCR beta chains in a later analysis.

V was pared by 5 bases and J by 3 bases, with 3 bases of the junction left unmatched. The CDR3 is 13 amino acids. Germline values: CDR1 MNHEY, CDR2 SVGAGI. Vbeta (60) and Jbeta (13) primers were used in the PCR. TCRdb keeps only in-frame clones here, not all; method: immunoSEQ multiplex PCR. The data hold fewer than 250,000 clones, with about 79% observed a single time. Comments on this clone: Its antigen is undetermined.

This TCR was sampled from a male donor in good health and CMV-seronegative. V and J are TRBV6-5 and TRBJ1-2; the match to TRBD1 covers 7 bases. Material for sequencing was PBMCs. In nucleotides, the CDR3 is TGTGCCAGCAGTAGACAGGGAGACTATGGCTACACCTTC. It encodes CASSRQGDYGYTF.